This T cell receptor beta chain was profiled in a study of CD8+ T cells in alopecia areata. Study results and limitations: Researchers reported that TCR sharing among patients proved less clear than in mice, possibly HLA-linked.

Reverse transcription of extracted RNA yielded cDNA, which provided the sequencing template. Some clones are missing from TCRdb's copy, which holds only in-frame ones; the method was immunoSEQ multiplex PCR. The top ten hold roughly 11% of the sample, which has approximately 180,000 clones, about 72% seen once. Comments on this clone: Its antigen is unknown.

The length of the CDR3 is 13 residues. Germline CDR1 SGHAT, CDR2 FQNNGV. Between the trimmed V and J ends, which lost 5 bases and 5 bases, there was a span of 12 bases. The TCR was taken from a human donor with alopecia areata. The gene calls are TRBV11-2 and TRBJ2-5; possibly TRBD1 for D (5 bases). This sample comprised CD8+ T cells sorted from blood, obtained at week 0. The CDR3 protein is CASSARARETQYF. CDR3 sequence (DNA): TGTGCCAGCAGCGCCAGGGCGAGGGAGACCCAGTACTTC.